This T cell receptor beta chain is from a study of cytomegalovirus exposure and HLA in healthy donors. Study at large: Out of 398 genotyped donors, less than 90% belonged to the Caucasian-associated ancestry cluster.

Findings and caveats of the study: In a later analysis, TCR beta V- and J-gene trimming showed a link to a missense DCLRE1C variant. In an earlier analysis, about 87% or about 30%: the productive usage of most TCR beta V segments.

A remark on this clone: The antigen is unknown.

Germline V gene sequence: CDR1 MNHEY, CDR2 SMNVEV (reference sequence). With V trimmed by 3 bases and J by 6 bases, 12 bases remained unmatched. The CDR3 consists of 16 residues. PCR primers comprised 60 Vbeta and 13 Jbeta primers. Clones were read by immunoSEQ multiplex PCR, and TCRdb kept only the in-frame ones, dropping some. This sample has about 160,000 clones, with roughly 79% found just once. The sequencing sample was made of PBMCs. The rearrangement uses TRBV27 and TRBJ2-7; 9 nucleotides align to TRBD2. This clonotype was obtained from a woman in her forties or fifties in good health and CMV-seronegative. The CDR3 is CASSFLGLAVVSEQYF. The CDR3 region has the DNA TGTGCCAGCAGTTTTTTGGGACTAGCCGTTGTGTCCGAGCAGTACTTC.